The sequence of this T cell receptor (beta chain) was determined in a study of blood T cell repertoires in COVID-19 (dated by TCRdb to the early 2020s). Regarding the study in general: The collaborator samples originated in the United States, Italy and Spain and spanned the acute and convalescent phases of COVID-19. Where HLA class I and class II types were available, the types were taken from metadata supplied by the sample provider, not from assay-based typing. The repertoires were released in a freely available public database intended as a resource for research on the immune response to SARS-CoV-2. The prospective study material was composed of cDNA or gDNA derived from T cells, B-cell-depleted T cells, or PBMCs. The sample metadata nearly always contained a de-identified subject ID, COVID-19 status, age in years and sex. The samples were drawn from the first 160 participants of the ongoing ImmuneRACE study and from over a thousand subjects provided by 6 global collaborators. Subjects who had been exposed to COVID-19, were actively infected with it, or had recovered from it provided the deeply sampled blood TCRbeta repertoires that made up the dataset. Here is what the overall study found, with its caveats: Clinical and demographic metadata were provided uncurated, with the amount varying by source and participant.

The collaborating institutions used their own protocols to collect whole blood in K2EDTA tubes. For TCRbeta analysis, collaborators shipped samples in one of three forms: frozen whole blood, isolated PBMCs, or DNA extracted from either of those sample types. For CDR1 and CDR2, the germline V gene (reference sequence) lists LNHNV and YYDKDF. Unmatched junction bases come to 11, with V trimmed by 3 bases and J by 14 bases. The CDR3 runs 15 amino acids, cysteine and phenylalanine included. Only the CDR3 part of the read is kept: 45 bases, read in frame from the first base. To note about this clone: Its antigen has not been determined. Base-call qualities are not available, and no considerably larger clone is one nucleotide away.

The immunoSEQ Assay, a bias-controlled multiplex PCR, was used to amplify TCRbeta CDR3 regions from genomic DNA. Concerning the study's data processing: Nucleated cell counts per sample were estimated from amplification of reference gene primers within the assay. To quantify the absolute abundance of each unique TCRbeta CDR3 rearrangement, sequence reads were collapsed and filtered. Productive Simpson clonality was computed per sample as the square root of Simpson's diversity index over productive rearrangements. TCRdb carries this immuneACCESS record with in-frame sequences only. Its versions omit some clonotypes, under half of them owing to an unresolved V gene in the studies checked, with the rest unexplained. V and J calls and clone size come straight from that table; D and trimming were deduced from the DNA. The sample has under 150,000 clones on record, roughly 86% of them singletons. The top ten hold roughly 13% of the sample.

The chain is assembled from TRBV15 and TRBJ1-6, with 9 middle bases fitting TRBD1. This clonotype was obtained from a human donor in a cohort sampled during active COVID-19. Sequencing was performed on peripheral blood. The CDR3 protein: CATSRPGTGLSALHF. The bases are TGTGCCACCAGCAGGCCCGGGACAGGGCTATCGGCCCTCCACTTT.